These 9 T cell receptor beta chains came from one sample sequenced in a study of graft-versus-host responses after intestinal transplantation. Generated by immunoSEQ multiplex PCR, the TCRdb table keeps only in-frame clones and is missing some. The top ten hold more than 2.5% of the sample, which has about 120,000 clones, roughly 96% seen once. These receptors have no known antigen. Sequenced material: unstimulated CD8+ T cells sorted from spleen or lymph node cells, taken before intestinal transplant. The origin of the receptors is a human donor who received an intestinal transplant.

The V gene is TRBV9, the J gene TRBJ1-4; unclear D gene. The CDR3 spans 13 residues. The ends were cut back, 3 bases at V and 0 bases at J, with 3 bases in the middle. Germline V gene sequence: CDR1 SGDLS, CDR2 YYNGEE. CDR3 region: CASSDATNEKLFF. CDR3 bases: TGTGCCAGCAGCGACGCAACTAATGAAAAACTGTTTTTT.

The chain links TRBV2 to TRBJ2-3; D is unclear. The CDR3 is 10 amino acids. Deletions cut 6 bases from V and 5 bases from J, with 3 bases between. Germline lookup yields CDR1 SNHLY and CDR2 FYNNEI. The CDR3 loop reads CASRGDTQYF. CDR3 nucleotides: TGTGCCAGCAGGGGAGATACGCAGTATTTT.

The CDR3 region is CAISESMRPKPLAPYEQYF. The CDR3 DNA is TGTGCCATCAGTGAGTCGATGAGGCCTAAGCCACTAGCACCCTACGAGCAGTACTTC. The rearrangement links TRBV10-3 to TRBJ2-7; weak D call: TRBD2 (6 bases). CDR3 length: 19 amino acids. V lost 0 bases and J 2 bases, leaving 23 bases between the germline ends. Germline V gene data show CDR1 as ENHRY and CDR2 as SYGVKD.

The rearrangement joins TRBV6-5 to TRBJ2-5; the D gene is possibly TRBD1 (6 bases). The CDR3 has 12 residues. Germline CDR1 and CDR2: MNHEY and SVGAGI. V dropped 0 bases and J dropped 10 bases, with 9 bases sitting between them. The CDR3 sequence is CASSYSGGNQYF. For the CDR3, the DNA is TGTGCCAGCAGTTACTCAGGGGGAAACCAGTACTTC.

This clone was counted a single time. The CDR3 DNA reads TGTGCCTGGAGTGTCGTAGGAAACACCATATATTTT. It encodes CAWSVVGNTIYF. The J gene is TRBJ1-3, the V gene TRBV30; no definite D call. This CDR3 has 12 residues. CDR1 GTSNPN and CDR2 SVGIG come from the germline V gene (reference sequence). Trimming stripped 0 bases from V and 4 bases from J, with 4 bases between.

The chain is built from TRBV19 and TRBJ2-7, with D perhaps given as TRBD1 or TRBD2 (5 bases each). Germline V gene data show CDR1 as LNHDA and CDR2 as SQIVND (reference sequence). The CDR3 contains 14 residues. V lost 4 bases and J lost 3, with 13 bases in between. The CDR3 nucleotides read TGTGCCAGTAGTACCGGGACGGGGAACTACGAGCAGTACTTC. This translates into CASSTGTGNYEQYF.

The chain combines TRBV5-4 with TRBJ1-3; a possible D gene is TRBD1 (5 bases). The V gene's germline CDR1 is SGHNT and CDR2 YYREEE (reference sequence). The CDR3 runs 14 residues. V was clipped by 4 bases and J by 0 bases, with 8 bases between them. The CDR3 DNA is TGTGCCAGCAGCCACGGGACCTCTGGAAACACCATATATTTT. Translated, it gives CASSHGTSGNTIYF.

The chain is built from TRBV5-6 and TRBJ2-7; no clear D. The CDR3 covers 11 residues. CDR1 is SGHDT, CDR2 YYEEEE, per germline. V dropped 0 bases and J dropped 6 bases, with 4 bases sitting between them. The CDR3: CASSLDSEQYF. The CDR3 region has the DNA TGTGCCAGCAGCTTGGACAGCGAGCAGTACTTC.

Details on this clone: Other DNA sequences in the same sample also yield this CDR3. The chain joins TRBV4-1 to TRBJ2-7; TRBD1 agrees at 7 bases. CDR1 is MGHRA and CDR2 is YSYEKL in the germline V gene. The V segment lost 1 base and the J segment 3 bases; nucleotides outside the gene matches: 3. This CDR3 has 14 residues. CDR3 DNA sequence: TGCGCCAGCAGCCAAGTAGACAGGGACTACGAGCAGTACTTC. Translating it yields CASSQVDRDYEQYF.